A selection of T cell receptor beta chains follows, all from one sample in a study of blood T cell repertoires in COVID-19. Generated by immunoSEQ multiplex PCR, the TCRdb table keeps only in-frame clones and is missing some. The sample includes approximately 90,000 clones, 80% of them seen just once. Sequenced: peripheral blood. Receptors were obtained from a woman of 80 years or more with acute or convalescent COVID-19. Both conserved end residues are part of each CDR3. The order of the fields is J gene, V gene, CDR3 protein.

J: TRBJ1-2
V: TRBV7-8
CDR3: CASSLVAGNYGYTF

J: TRBJ1-6
V: TRBV3-1/TRBV3-2
CDR3: CASSHWGRGNSPLHF

J: TRBJ1-2
V: TRBV19
CDR3: CASSGGGSANYGYTF

J: TRBJ2-3
V: TRBV4-1
CDR3: CASSQELGGARTQYF

J: TRBJ2-3
V: TRBV6-5
CDR3: CATRGLAATDTQYF

J: TRBJ2-1
V: TRBV27
CDR3: CASSSTSGGLNEQFF

J: TRBJ1-6
V: TRBV14
CDR3: CASSHESRSPLHF

J: TRBJ2-7
V: TRBV11-2
CDR3: CASSLDRRTGVEQYF

J: TRBJ2-3
V: TRBV20-1
CDR3: CSASGDSSTDTQYF

J: TRBJ1-2
V: TRBV18
CDR3: CASSPRTGGDDYGYTF

J: TRBJ1-1
V: TRBV6-6
CDR3: CASSGLWTEAFF

J: TRBJ2-5
V: TRBV3-1/TRBV3-2
CDR3: CASSQSPSVETQYF

J: TRBJ2-1
V: TRBV11-2
CDR3: CASSLIPGLAGNEQFF

J: TRBJ2-3
V: TRBV5-4
CDR3: CASSLGLADTQYF

J: TRBJ2-5
V: TRBV5-1
CDR3: CASSSYRGYQETQYF

J: TRBJ2-3
V: TRBV6-6
CDR3: CASSPGASGRGADTQYF

J: TRBJ2-5
V: TRBV7-9
CDR3: CASSLFKGVMKETQYF

J: TRBJ2-7
V: TRBV7-9
CDR3: CASATGTRHNEQYF

J: TRBJ2-2
V: TRBV5-1
CDR3: CASSPYSNTGELFF

J: TRBJ1-2
V: TRBV30
CDR3: CAWSDRGRIRGYTF

J: TRBJ2-1
V: TRBV18
CDR3: CASSPPALAGGTEQFF

J: TRBJ2-7
V: TRBV30
CDR3: CAWSTGYSPYEQYF

J: TRBJ2-3
V: TRBV29-1
CDR3: CSVLVREDFTDTQYF

J: TRBJ1-5
V: TRBV6-5
CDR3: CASNDRTGSNQPQHF

J: TRBJ2-5
V: TRBV7-8
CDR3: CASSTGLAGGPGETQYF

J: TRBJ2-7
V: TRBV15
CDR3: CATSRALQPGLIYEQYF

J: TRBJ2-2
V: TRBV7-6
CDR3: CASSLLQGGTGELFF

J: TRBJ2-7
V: TRBV6-5
CDR3: CASSFYRGTYEQYF

J: TRBJ2-5
V: TRBV9
CDR3: CASSTWTGDQETQYF

J: TRBJ1-1
V: TRBV19
CDR3: CASKGRHNTEAFF

J: TRBJ1-5
V: TRBV2
CDR3: CAGGQSNQPQHF

J: TRBJ2-5
V: TRBV20-1
CDR3: CSASNQGTTQYF

J: TRBJ1-2
V: TRBV7-8
CDR3: CASSLFGQGADYGYTF

J: TRBJ2-1
V: TRBV18
CDR3: CAQPGRQKNPSGSRSSYNEQFF

J: TRBJ2-4
V: TRBV29-1
CDR3: CSSRGGTGVDIQYF

J: TRBJ1-4
V: TRBV6-5
CDR3: CASSYSALATNEKLFF

J: TRBJ2-1
V: TRBV5-1
CDR3: CASSFSTVSYNEQFF

J: TRBJ1-1
V: TRBV18
CDR3: CASSRTHEHEAFF